These 18 T cell receptor beta chains originate from one sample sequenced in a study of lymphopenia after photon versus proton radiotherapy. Sequencing used immunoSEQ multiplex PCR; TCRdb keeps in-frame clones, though not all of them. The sample lists 55,000 to 85,000 clones, about 90% occurring once. The specimen was peripheral blood, collected from a patient treated with photon-based radiotherapy. Every receptor here comes from a woman between 40 and 55 years old with cholangiocarcinoma.

This rearrangement joins TRBV6-6 to TRBJ1-2; 8 bases match TRBD1. Trimming at V came to 2 bases and at J to 0 bases, leaving 5 bases not matched to a gene. Per the germline V gene, CDR1 is MNHNY and CDR2 is SVGAGI (reference sequence). The CDR3 extends over 16 amino acids. The CDR3 sequence: CASSYHPGQANYGYTF. CDR3 nucleotide sequence: TGTGCCAGCAGTTACCATCCGGGACAGGCTAACTATGGCTACACCTTC.

V is TRBV2 and J is TRBJ1-1; D gene unclear. V was pared by 4 bases and J by 0 bases, with 9 bases between. CDR1 and CDR2 from the germline V gene are SNHLY and FYNNEI. This CDR3 has 14 amino acids. The CDR3: CASSVRAMNTEAFF. DNA of the CDR3: TGTGCCAGCAGTGTTCGGGCTATGAACACTGAAGCTTTCTTT.

The chain couples TRBV7-9 to TRBJ2-7; a possible D gene is TRBD1 (5 bases). Trimming pared 1 base from V and 0 bases from J, leaving 13 bases between. Germline V gives CDR1 SEHNR, CDR2 FQNEAQ (reference sequence). The CDR3 length is 16 residues. CDR3 residues: CASSLGGHLSSYEQYF. The CDR3, as DNA: TGTGCCAGCAGCTTAGGTGGACACCTGAGCTCCTACGAGCAGTACTTC.

This rearrangement joins TRBV5-4 to TRBJ1-1; D unresolved. Trimming pared 3 bases from V and 0 bases from J, leaving 9 bases between. The CDR3 is 14 amino acids. The germline CDR1 and CDR2 sequences are SGHNT and YYREEE (reference sequence). CDR3 DNA sequence: TGTGCCAGCAGCTCTTACACGGTGAACACTGAAGCTTTCTTT. Encoded protein: CASSSYTVNTEAFF.

The V call is TRBV12-2, the J call TRBJ1-1; the table's D call of TRBD1 was not tested on the DNA. TRBV12-2 is labeled a pseudogene. CDR3 length: 19 residues. This chain's CDR3 is CASRQVIPGQGAWNTEAFF. In nucleotides, the CDR3 is TGTGCAAGTCGCCAAGTAATTCCGGGACAGGGGGCCTGGAACACTGAAGCTTTCTTT.

The chain combines TRBV9 with TRBJ1-2, with 9 bases fitting TRBD1. Germline trimming cut 4 bases from V and 5 bases from J; bases unmatched to any gene: 3. Germline CDR1 reads SGDLS; CDR2 reads YYNGEE. The CDR3 is 13 amino acids. CDR3 nucleotides: TGTGCCAGCAGCCGGACAGGGGATTATGGCTACACCTTC. Encoded protein: CASSRTGDYGYTF.

This rearrangement joins TRBV6-5 to TRBJ2-7; D perhaps matches TRBD2 (6 bases). CDR1 is MNHEY, CDR2 SVGAGI, per germline. Trimming took off 5 bases at V and 1 base at J, with 12 bases between the two ends. The CDR3 extends over 14 amino acids. The CDR3 reads CASSRDFQSYEQYF. CDR3 DNA: TGTGCCAGCAGTAGGGACTTCCAATCCTACGAGCAGTACTTC.

CDR3: CASKGLDEHTQYF. CDR3 DNA: TGTGCCAGCAAAGGACTAGACGAGCATACGCAGTATTTT. The chain has TRBV27 and TRBJ2-3; 7 nucleotides agree with TRBD2. Germline V gene lookup returns CDR1 MNHEY and CDR2 SMNVEV (reference sequence). V lost 7 bases to trimming and J lost 7 bases; unmatched junction nucleotides: 8. There are 13 residues in the CDR3.

The DNA of the CDR3 is TGTGCCAGCAGCGCGCAATTAGGGGAGTTTAATGAAGCTTTCTTT. Translating it yields CASSAQLGEFNEAFF. The V and J genes are TRBV7-6 and TRBJ1-1, with D tentatively TRBD1 (5 bases). Trimming left V 5 bases short and J 7 bases short, with 20 bases between. CDR3 size: 15 residues. Germline CDR1 SGHVS, CDR2 FNYEAQ.

This chain joins TRBV7-6 and TRBJ2-2; D could derive from TRBD1 or TRBD2 (5 bases each). The CDR3 loop spans 16 amino acids. V was pared by 7 bases and J by 3 bases, with 18 bases between. Germline-derived CDR1 and CDR2 are SGHVS and FNYEAQ. The chain's CDR3 is CASTRARGSDTGELFF. DNA of the CDR3: TGTGCCAGCACCAGAGCGAGGGGCAGTGACACCGGGGAGCTGTTTTTT.

The gene calls are TRBV25-1 and TRBJ2-7; D perhaps matches TRBD1 (6 bases). The CDR3 sequence is 13 residues long. Germline lookup yields CDR1 MGHDK and CDR2 SYGVNS. Trimming pared 0 bases from V and 10 bases from J, leaving 13 bases between. The CDR3 spells CASSEYMGAAQYF. CDR3 bases: TGTGCCAGCAGTGAATATATGGGGGCAGCCCAGTACTTC.

V usage is TRBV27 and J usage is TRBJ1-1, with 8 bases identical to TRBD1. V was clipped by 1 base and J by 9 bases; unmatched bases: 4. The CDR3 contains 13 residues. Germline V lookup: CDR1 MNHEY, CDR2 SMNVEV (reference sequence). The CDR3 DNA follows: TGTGCCAGCAGTTTATGGGACAGGTCACAAGCTTTCTTT. As protein: CASSLWDRSQAFF.

The chain employs TRBV6-1 and TRBJ2-2, with no clear D. Germline CDR1 MNHNS, CDR2 SASEGT. Deletions cut 3 bases from V and 4 bases from J, with 6 bases between. The length of the CDR3 is 13 residues. The CDR3 sequence: CASSEPTTGELFF. The CDR3 nucleotides read TGTGCCAGCAGTGAGCCTACCACCGGGGAGCTGTTTTTT.

V and J are TRBV9 and TRBJ2-2; TRBD2 aligns across 9 bases. With 4 bases clipped from V and 2 bases from J, the junction kept 9 bases outside the gene matches. Germline loops: CDR1 SGDLS, CDR2 YYNGEE. This CDR3 is 17 amino acids long. Here the CDR3 reads CASSPRGLAGNTGELFF. In nucleotides, the CDR3 is TGTGCCAGCAGCCCAAGGGGACTAGCAGGAAACACCGGGGAGCTGTTTTTT.

CDR3 region: CASSTSGRMGNEQFF. Written as DNA, the CDR3 is TGTGCCAGCAGTACTAGCGGGAGGATGGGGAATGAGCAGTTCTTC. The rearrangement uses TRBV9 and TRBJ2-1, with 12 positions matching TRBD2. The trim removed 5 bases at V and 7 bases at J, leaving 7 bases unmatched. Germline V gene lookup returns CDR1 SGDLS and CDR2 YYNGEE. The CDR3 is 15 residues long.

This clone was detected once. The V and J genes are TRBV7-9 and TRBJ1-5, with D uncertain. V lost 5 bases and J 1 base, leaving 18 bases between the germline ends. This CDR3 is 17 amino acids long. Germline assignment: CDR1 SEHNR and CDR2 FQNEAQ (reference sequence). CDR3 coding DNA: TGTGCCAGCAGCCTAGGCGGCCCGCGCTCGAGCAATCAGCCCCAGCATTTT. Translating gives CASSLGGPRSSNQPQHF.

J is TRBJ2-5 and V is TRBV18; D not resolved. Trimming pared 6 bases from V and 1 base from J, leaving 0 bases between. The CDR3 runs 10 residues. CDR1 is KGHSH and CDR2 is LQKENI in the germline V gene. The CDR3 DNA reads as TGTGCCAGCTCCCAAGAGACCCAGTACTTC. Encoded protein: CASSQETQYF.

This sequence joins TRBV11-2 and TRBJ1-1, with TRBD1 identical over 9 bases. V was pared by 4 bases and J by 5 bases, with 5 bases of the junction left unmatched. Germline CDR1 is SGHAT and CDR2 is FQNNGV. This CDR3 spans 14 amino acids. The CDR3 sequence: CASSSDRGRTEAFF. The CDR3 DNA sequence: TGTGCCAGCAGCTCCGACAGGGGGAGGACTGAAGCTTTCTTT.